This T cell receptor (beta chain) stems from a study of T-cell memory formation after mild COVID-19. Study results and caveats: Chiefly within CM and EM were the contracting CD4+ clones; CD8+ ones were within EMRA. Pre-infection memory held some responding clones, suggesting pre-existing cross-reactive T cells responded.

Sample barcodes and UMIs were carried by the TCR alpha and TCR beta cDNA libraries that 5'RACE generated with constant-segment primers. One entry per CDR3 protein results from TCRdb running MiXCR on the 5' RACE reads. The table has about 560,000 distinct CDR3 sequences, 15% to 20% seen once; the top ten hold roughly 8.2%. Trimming took off 2 bases at V and 5 bases at J, with 12 bases between the two ends. Germline CDR1 is MNHEY and CDR2 is SVGEGT. This CDR3 spans 14 amino acids. Of note for this clonotype: Its matching antigen is unknown.

The receptor was derived from an adult woman who had mild COVID-19 (a few samples of this study predate the infection). Cell type and time point are not known. The gene calls are TRBV6-2 or TRBV6-3 and TRBJ1-1; D ambiguous. Sequenced material: PBMCs or a T cell subset sorted from them (not recorded which). The CDR3 region is CASSYTASMTEAFF. CDR3 nucleotides: TGTGCCAGCAGTTACACCGCTTCAATGACTGAAGCTTTCTTT.